The TCR beta chain described here comes from a study of vaccination and CD4 T cells after COVID-19. Overall study: The peptides that stimulated the cells were overlapping spike peptides from SARS-CoV-2, HCoV-NL63, HCoV-OC43 and HCoV-229E.

The treatment was: approximately nine-day PBMC culture with coronavirus spike peptide pools or control peptides (ViraFEST assay). Deletions cut 4 bases from V and 5 bases from J, with 12 bases between. CDR1 and CDR2 (germline): SGHDT, YYEEEE. The CDR3 consists of 13 residues. With the Oncomine TCR Beta short-read assay, DNA from cultured CD4+ T cells was sequenced. Via MiXCR, TCRdb re-called the PCR reads, giving one row per CDR3 protein. The sample shows approximately 15,000 distinct CDR3 sequences, less than 70% of them seen only once. Remarks on this clonotype: Its cognate antigen is unknown.

The chain has TRBV5-6 and TRBJ1-1; D gene ambiguous. The TCR originated in a human donor who had recovered from COVID-19. The sequences come from CD4+ T cells from blood, cultured in vitro, collected before SARS-CoV-2 vaccination. The CDR3 nucleotides are TGTGCCAGCAGCGTAGGGTCGGGGACTGAAGCTTTCTTT. It encodes CASSVGSGTEAFF.